Shown below are 10 T cell receptor beta chains from a single sample sequenced in a study of T cells in Graves' hyperthyroidism and ophthalmopathy. Using RNA transcripts as the source, TCR beta CDR3 regions were amplified. First-round RT-PCR of the TCR CDR3 relied on the HTBI primer set. TCRdb reprocessed the multiplex PCR reads via MiXCR and lists one record per CDR3 protein. The repertoire has approximately 400,000 distinct CDR3 sequences, around 16% of them found once; the top ten carry roughly 8%. The sample comprised blood. The receptors were sampled from a woman between 18 and 29 years old with Graves' hyperthyroidism.

Ten or more counts support this clonotype. The genes are TRBV5-5 and TRBJ1-1, with 9 positions matching TRBD1. CDR1 SGHKS and CDR2 YYEKEE come from the germline V gene (reference sequence). J was trimmed by 1 base and V by 7 bases; bases with no gene match: 2. This CDR3 region has 13 residues. The CDR3 loop is CASHRGPNTEAFF. The CDR3 DNA sequence: TGTGCCAGCCACAGGGGGCCGAACACTGAAGCTTTCTTT.

This clonotype was observed at least ten times. The chain couples TRBV12-3 or TRBV12-4 to TRBJ2-7; 8 bases map to TRBD1. V dropped 5 bases and J dropped 7; count of bases not matched to a gene: 4. CDR3 length equals 12 residues. CDR3 in DNA: TGTGCCAGCAGTACTCAGGGGGCGGAGCAGTACTTC. This translates into CASSTQGAEQYF.

This clonotype was detected ten times or more. J is TRBJ1-5 and V is TRBV27, with D tentatively TRBD1 (6 bases). Germline V CDR1 and CDR2: MNHEY, SMNVEV (reference sequence). With 6 bases removed from V and 5 bases from J, the gap between germline ends came to 14 bases. The CDR3 sequence is 14 residues long. CDR3 sequence: CASRGLTGHQPQHF. CDR3 DNA sequence: TGTGCCAGCAGAGGCTTAACAGGGCATCAGCCCCAGCATTTT.

This clonotype was seen at least ten times. This chain connects TRBV10-3 to TRBJ2-3; D may correspond to TRBD1 or TRBD2 (5 bases each). Trimming left V 10 bases short and J 2 bases short, with 19 bases between. Germline-derived CDR1 and CDR2 are ENHRY and SYGVKD. The CDR3 is made up of 15 amino acids. CDR3 DNA sequence: TGTGCCACCATAAGAGGGGTGGGGGTCACAGATACGCAGTATTTT. Amino acids: CATIRGVGVTDTQYF.

This clonotype was counted ten times or more. This chain uses TRBV29-1 with TRBJ2-3; no reliable D call. The CDR3 loop spans 12 amino acids. Trimming pared 7 bases from V and 6 bases from J, leaving 14 bases between. From germline, CDR1 is SQVTM and CDR2 ANQGSEA. The CDR3 nucleotides read TGCAGCGGGGTTGAGGCGGCGGATACGCAGTATTTT. Translation: CSGVEAADTQYF.

This clonotype was counted at least ten times. The rearrangement joins TRBV12-5 to TRBJ2-7; 9 nucleotides line up with TRBD1. CDR1 is LGHNT and CDR2 is FRNRAP in the germline V gene. V lost 0 bases, J lost 4 bases, and 7 bases stayed unmatched. The length of the CDR3 is 16 residues. CDR3 protein: CASGLVTTGGMYEQYF. The CDR3 bases are TGTGCTAGTGGTTTGGTAACCACAGGGGGCATGTACGAGCAGTACTTC.

The rearrangement uses TRBV6-1 and TRBJ2-1; 9 bases align to TRBD2. Trimming removed 1 base from V and 6 bases from J; junction bases left unmatched: 4. Germline V gene sequence: CDR1 MNHNS, CDR2 SASEGT. This CDR3 is built from 15 residues. The CDR3 loop is CASSEGTSASNEQFF. The CDR3 DNA reads TGTGCCAGCAGTGAAGGGACTAGCGCCTCCAATGAGCAGTTCTTC.

This clonotype was counted at least ten times. This chain joins TRBV3-1 and TRBJ2-5, with unresolved D. The CDR3 covers 14 residues. CDR1 is LGHDT and CDR2 is YNNKEL in the germline V gene (reference sequence). Trimming shortened V by 1 base and J by 2 bases, and 8 bases separated the two germline ends. The DNA for the CDR3 is TGTGCCAGCAGCCAAGGGTCGTGGCAAGAGACCCAGTACTTC. Translated: CASSQGSWQETQYF.

The V call is TRBV5-1, the J call TRBJ2-7; possible D gene TRBD1, 6 bases. This CDR3 is built from 15 residues. Germline V gives CDR1 SGHRS, CDR2 YFSETQ. V dropped 5 bases and J dropped 0 bases, with 15 bases sitting between them. The CDR3 sequence: CASSTYRGGSYEQYF. The DNA of the CDR3 is TGCGCCAGCAGTACCTACAGAGGGGGCTCCTACGAGCAGTACTTC.

The chain couples TRBV6-1 to TRBJ2-3, with D possibly being TRBD1 (5 bases). The CDR3 length is 15 residues. Trimming stripped 8 bases from V and 6 bases from J, with 21 bases between. The germline V gene encodes CDR1 MNHNS and CDR2 SASEGT. The CDR3: CASGANLGKRDTQYF. The CDR3 bases are TGTGCCAGCGGGGCTAATCTGGGGAAGAGGGATACGCAGTATTTT.